This entry features one T cell receptor (beta chain) sequence. Its antigen remains unidentified. No base qualities exist here, and no much larger clone lies one base off it. The data stem from a study of PD-1 blockade in mismatch repair-deficient tumors (TCRdb year 2017). With respect to the entire study: Between late 2013 and late 2016, the trial enrolled roughly 86 consecutive patients with 11 to 13 types of mismatch repair-deficient cancer, all of whom had received prior treatment and were progressing. Tumor-associated T cell clones were tracked in the peripheral blood of patients responding to PD-1 blockade by deep sequencing of TCR CDR3 regions.

The CDR3 starts with the cysteine, ends with the phenylalanine, and has 18 residues. Only the CDR3 part of the read is kept: 54 bases, read in frame from the first base. From the germline V gene, CDR1 is SGHTA and CDR2 is FQGNSA. V sheds 2 bases and J sheds 5 bases, leaving 24 bases between their ends. Study-wide conclusions, independent of this receptor: Clones residing in the tumor, which were often undetectable in blood before treatment, expanded quickly after pembrolizumab and then contracted, generally before radiologic responses.

Mismatch repair deficiency in every enrolled patient was established by polymerase chain reaction or immunohistochemistry. TCR sequencing was performed for a few patients who responded to pembrolizumab therapy. In the phase II trial, pembrolizumab PD-1 blockade was tested prospectively in advanced mismatch repair-deficient cancers, no matter which tissue of origin the cancers came from. Peripheral blood T cell samples were gathered serially, both before PD-1 blockade started and at multiple time points afterward. Blood sampling times were reported as weeks after the first pembrolizumab dose. The library relied on the immunoSEQ multiplex PCR assay. TCRdb provides this immuneACCESS table in a form limited to in-frame rearrangements. Some clones are lacking; in checked studies, under half of them reflect an unresolved V gene, and why the rest are absent is not known. The sample includes 80,000 to 130,000 clones, with 70% to 85% observed a single time. Around 6.5% of the sample lies in the top ten.

Here the chain combines TRBV7-2 and TRBJ2-5, with the D call perhaps TRBD1 or TRBD2, each one matching 5 bases. The sequences come from peripheral blood, collected 35 to 37 weeks after starting pembrolizumab. The source of this sequence is an adult with mismatch repair-deficient cancer. CDR3 protein: CASSLRVSGASRGETQYF. In nucleotides, the sequence is TGTGCCAGCAGCTTACGGGTCTCCGGGGCGAGTCGTGGGGAGACCCAGTACTTC.